This is a list of T cell receptor beta chains from one sample in a study of cytomegalovirus exposure and HLA in healthy donors. Sequencing used immunoSEQ multiplex PCR; TCRdb keeps in-frame clones, though not all of them. The data show 200,000 or so clones, 75% to 95% seen once. Sample: PBMCs. These receptors all stem from a woman aged 18 to 35 in good health and CMV-seronegative. The CDR3 runs from the conserved cysteine through the conserved F or W. Each record gives: V gene, D gene, J gene, clone size, CDR3 protein, CDR3 DNA. A D gene is named only where the DNA matches it firmly. The listing skips clone size in some rows; elsewhere it reads once, few, many or a size class.

TRBV27	TRBD1	TRBJ2-3	NA	CASTQDRGLGDTQYF	TGTGCCAGCACCCAGGACAGGGGGCTTGGAGATACGCAGTATTTT
TRBV7-8	NA	TRBJ2-7	NA	CASSLTAQDRAYEQYF	TGTGCCAGCAGCTTAACCGCTCAGGATCGCGCGTACGAGCAGTACTTC
TRBV25-1	NA	TRBJ1-5	NA	CANRDFQEGGNQPQHF	TGTGCCAATCGAGACTTCCAGGAGGGAGGAAATCAGCCCCAGCATTTT
TRBV7-9	TRBD1	TRBJ2-7	NA	CASRHTGVGSYEQYF	TGTGCCAGCAGGCATACAGGGGTAGGATCCTACGAGCAGTACTTC
TRBV10-1	NA	TRBJ1-3	NA	CASSEDRDTIYF	TGCGCCAGCAGTGAGGACAGAGACACCATATATTTT
TRBV6-5	NA	TRBJ2-7	NA	CASSSRGTGTYEQYF	TGTGCCAGCAGCTCGCGAGGGACTGGAACCTACGAGCAGTACTTC
TRBV7-9	NA	TRBJ2-2	NA	CASSLKSGAGELFF	TGTGCCAGCAGCTTAAAGTCAGGGGCCGGGGAGCTGTTTTTT
TRBV10-3	TRBD1	TRBJ1-2	NA	CAISDGGDRDNYGYTF	TGTGCCATCAGTGATGGCGGAGACAGGGACAACTATGGCTACACCTTC
TRBV2	NA	TRBJ1-1	NA	CASNLRVNTEAFF	TGTGCCAGCAACCTACGGGTGAACACTGAAGCTTTCTTT
TRBV9	TRBD1	TRBJ1-5	NA	CASSFGQGQPQHF	TGTGCCAGCAGCTTCGGACAGGGTCAGCCCCAGCATTTT
TRBV9	NA	TRBJ2-5	NA	CASSGSSVEETQYF	TGTGCCAGCAGCGGATCTAGCGTTGAAGAGACCCAGTACTTC
TRBV5-1	NA	TRBJ2-3	NA	CASSLAQITDTQYF	TGCGCCAGCAGCTTGGCACAGATCACAGATACGCAGTATTTT
TRBV7-9	NA	TRBJ2-5	NA	CASSFARELETQYF	TGTGCCAGCAGCTTTGCCAGGGAATTGGAGACCCAGTACTTC
TRBV2	NA	TRBJ1-2	NA	CASSEFHHRSNYGYTF	TGTGCCAGCAGTGAATTCCACCACAGATCTAACTATGGCTACACCTTC
TRBV27	TRBD1	TRBJ2-1	NA	CASRRGGLFSTYNEQFF	TGTGCCAGCAGGAGAGGGGGCCTCTTTTCTACCTACAATGAGCAGTTCTTC
TRBV27	NA	TRBJ2-1	NA	CASTNFAGAYNEQFF	TGTGCCAGCACAAACTTCGCCGGGGCCTACAATGAGCAGTTCTTC
TRBV15	NA	TRBJ1-2	NA	CAAQTREGGYTF	TGTGCCGCCCAAACAAGGGAGGGCGGCTACACCTTC
TRBV2	TRBD1	TRBJ2-7	NA	CASKGTGGYEQYF	TGTGCCAGCAAGGGGACAGGGGGCTACGAGCAGTACTTC
TRBV6-5	NA	TRBJ2-2	NA	CASSDGSRAGELFF	TGTGCCAGCAGTGACGGGAGTAGGGCCGGGGAGCTGTTTTTT
TRBV30	NA	TRBJ1-3	NA	CAWVVLGTGNTIYF	TGTGCCTGGGTCGTTCTGGGCACTGGAAACACCATATATTTT
TRBV7-9	NA	TRBJ1-2	NA	CASSLVGTHGDGYTF	TGTGCCAGCAGCTTAGTCGGGACACACGGGGATGGCTACACCTTC
TRBV6-1	TRBD1	TRBJ2-2	NA	CASGQGVVTGELFF	TGTGCCAGCGGACAGGGGGTGGTCACCGGGGAGCTGTTTTTT
TRBV10-1	TRBD2	TRBJ2-5	NA	CASSESVVAGGRETQYF	TGCGCCAGCAGTGAGTCGGTGGTAGCGGGAGGGAGAGAGACCCAGTACTTC
TRBV7-8	NA	TRBJ1-2	NA	CASSLRQGQLYGYTF	TGTGCCAGCAGCTTAAGGCAAGGACAGCTCTATGGCTACACCTTC
TRBV27	NA	TRBJ1-5	NA	CASSPGTNNQPQHF	TGTGCCAGCAGTCCCGGGACAAATAATCAGCCCCAGCATTTT
TRBV30	NA	TRBJ2-3	NA	CASTTDTQYF	TGTGCCTCTACCACAGATACGCAGTATTTT
TRBV5-1	TRBD1	TRBJ2-2	NA	CASSWDSNTGELFF	TGCGCCAGCAGCTGGGACAGCAACACCGGGGAGCTGTTTTTT
TRBV10-3	TRBD1	TRBJ2-3	NA	CAISERTGGTDTQYF	TGTGCCATCAGTGAGCGGACAGGGGGCACAGATACGCAGTATTTT
TRBV30	TRBD1	TRBJ1-1	NA	CAWDYGQGVLENTEAFF	TGTGCCTGGGACTACGGACAGGGGGTTCTCGAGAACACTGAAGCTTTCTTT
TRBV5-1	TRBD1	TRBJ1-1	NA	CASSPPRTGKGEAFF	TGCGCCAGCAGCCCGCCGAGGACAGGGAAAGGTGAAGCTTTCTTT
TRBV5-1	TRBD1	TRBJ1-1	NA	CASTSPDRVTEAFF	TGCGCCAGCACCTCGCCTGACAGGGTCACTGAAGCTTTCTTT
TRBV7-6	TRBD1	TRBJ2-2	NA	CASSLKRQGNTGELFF	TGTGCCAGCAGCTTAAAGCGACAGGGCAACACCGGGGAGCTGTTTTTT
TRBV14	TRBD2	TRBJ2-7	NA	CASSQGAIAGVYFSYEQYF	TGTGCCAGCAGCCAAGGGGCAATAGCGGGAGTGTATTTCTCCTACGAGCAGTACTTC
TRBV6-1	NA	TRBJ2-7	NA	CASSRGYEQYF	TGTGCCAGCAGTAGGGGTTACGAGCAGTACTTC
TRBV5-1	TRBD2	TRBJ2-7	NA	CASSLGASGRSHEQYF	TGCGCCAGCAGCTTGGGGGCTAGCGGGAGGTCGCACGAGCAGTACTTC
TRBV10-1	TRBD1	TRBJ1-1	NA	CAGPPFGTGYHEAFF	TGCGCCGGGCCCCCCTTCGGGACAGGCTACCATGAAGCTTTCTTT
TRBV2	NA	TRBJ1-2	NA	CASSVGGNYGYTF	TGTGCCAGCAGTGTCGGGGGAAACTATGGCTACACCTTC
TRBV4-1	NA	TRBJ1-5	NA	CASSQDPTGSHGSNQPQHF	TGCGCCAGCAGCCAAGACCCCACAGGGTCCCATGGGAGCAATCAGCCCCAGCATTTT
TRBV19	TRBD1	TRBJ2-4	NA	CASSPGQGNIQYF	TGTGCCAGTAGTCCAGGACAGGGGAACATTCAGTACTTC
TRBV7-8	TRBD1	TRBJ1-5	NA	CASSLAAVGQGGRSNQPQHF	TGTGCCAGCAGCTTAGCAGCCGTGGGACAGGGTGGAAGAAGCAATCAGCCCCAGCATTTT
TRBV19	NA	TRBJ1-6	NA	CASSIGGSPLHF	TGTGCCAGTAGTATTGGCGGTTCACCCCTCCACTTT
TRBV10-3	NA	TRBJ2-7	NA	CAITKGGEAYEQYF	TGTGCCATCACGAAAGGAGGGGAGGCCTACGAGCAGTACTTC
TRBV7-2	NA	TRBJ1-5	NA	CASSLYWDSSNQPQHF	TGTGCCAGCAGCTTATATTGGGACTCTAGCAATCAGCCCCAGCATTTT
TRBV7-9	TRBD1	TRBJ2-7	NA	CASSYAPGTGYDEQYF	TGTGCCAGCAGCTACGCTCCCGGGACAGGTTATGACGAGCAGTACTTC
TRBV10-2	NA	TRBJ2-1	NA	CASSELSRRSYNEQFF	TGCGCCAGCAGTGAACTTAGCAGGAGGTCCTACAATGAGCAGTTCTTC
TRBV28	NA	TRBJ1-1	NA	CASSPIRDTEAFF	TGTGCCAGCAGCCCCATCAGGGACACTGAAGCTTTCTTT
TRBV7-2	NA	TRBJ1-2	NA	CASSLGMTGPSYGYTF	TGTGCCAGCAGCTTAGGTATGACAGGACCTTCCTATGGCTACACCTTC
TRBV6-5	TRBD1	TRBJ1-2	NA	CASSRDRADGYTF	TGTGCCAGCAGCCGGGACAGGGCGGACGGCTACACCTTC
TRBV7-8	TRBD2	TRBJ2-7	NA	CASRFRREGQNEQYF	TGTGCCAGCAGGTTCCGGCGGGAGGGCCAAAACGAGCAGTACTTC
TRBV19	NA	TRBJ1-6	NA	CASSPPGRANSPLHF	TGTGCCAGTAGTCCCCCGGGGAGGGCTAATTCACCCCTCCACTTT
TRBV6-1	TRBD2	TRBJ2-3	once	CASRPVLAGGQTQYF	TGTGCCAGCAGACCCGTACTAGCGGGAGGGCAGACGCAGTATTTT
TRBV6-1	NA	TRBJ2-7	NA	CATSYRETYEQYF	TGTGCCACCAGCTACAGGGAAACCTACGAGCAGTACTTC
TRBV23-1	TRBD2	TRBJ2-1	NA	CASSQSEGLAGRNSYNEQFF	TGCGCCAGCAGTCAATCTGAAGGACTAGCGGGAAGGAATTCCTACAATGAGCAGTTCTTC
TRBV9	NA	TRBJ2-1	once	CASSPAWVAVNEQFF	TGTGCCAGCAGCCCAGCCTGGGTAGCGGTCAATGAGCAGTTCTTC
TRBV5-1	TRBD1	TRBJ2-5	NA	CASSLGTGEETQYF	TGCGCCAGCAGCTTGGGGACAGGGGAAGAGACCCAGTACTTC
TRBV11-2	TRBD2	TRBJ2-1	NA	CASSSIAGVDEQFF	TGTGCCAGCAGCTCTATAGCGGGAGTCGATGAGCAGTTCTTC
TRBV10-2	NA	TRBJ1-5	few	CASSAENQPQHF	TGCGCCAGCAGTGCAGAAAACCAGCCCCAGCATTTT